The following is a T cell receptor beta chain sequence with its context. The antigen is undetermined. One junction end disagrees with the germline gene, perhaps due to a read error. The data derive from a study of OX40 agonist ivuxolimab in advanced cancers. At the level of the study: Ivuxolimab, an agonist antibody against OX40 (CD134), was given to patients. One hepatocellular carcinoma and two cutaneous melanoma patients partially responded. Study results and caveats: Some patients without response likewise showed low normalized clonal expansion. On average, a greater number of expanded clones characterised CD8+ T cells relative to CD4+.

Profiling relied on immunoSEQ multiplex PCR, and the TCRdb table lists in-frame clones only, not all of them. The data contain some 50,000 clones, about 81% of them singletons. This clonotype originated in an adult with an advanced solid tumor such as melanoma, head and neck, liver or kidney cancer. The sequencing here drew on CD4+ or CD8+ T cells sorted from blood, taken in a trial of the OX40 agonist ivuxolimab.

DNA of the CDR3: TGTGCCAGCAGCCAAGGGACAGGGTTGGTTCGAGGCTATGGCCACACCTTC. Its translation: CASSQGTGLVRGYGHTF. The gene calls are TRBV28 and TRBJ1-2; 9 bases match TRBD1. Germline CDR1 MDHEN, CDR2 SYDVKM. The CDR3 has 17 amino acids.